These T cell receptor beta chains were read from a single sample in a study of CD8+ T cells in alopecia areata. Only in-frame clones appear in the TCRdb table, and some are missing; sequencing was by immunoSEQ multiplex PCR. The sample holds about 280,000 clones; 55% to 75% are singletons and the top ten take less than 2%. Sequencing was performed on CD4+ T cells sorted from blood, taken at week 24, from a patient treated with tofacitinib. These receptors were taken from a human donor with alopecia areata. Each CDR3 is given with its conserved first and last residue. A D gene is named only where the DNA matches it firmly. Rows may omit the clone size; those that give it use once, few, many or a size class.

CDR3 DNA: TGCGCCAGCAGCCAAGATCTACTAGCGGGCAATGAGCAGTTCTTC; CDR3 protein: CASSQDLLAGNEQFF; J gene: TRBJ2-1; D gene: TRBD2; V gene: TRBV4-3; clone size: NA
CDR3 DNA: TGCGCCAGCAGCCCTCAAGGGGGCGGCAATCAGCCCCAGCATTTT; CDR3 protein: CASSPQGGGNQPQHF; J gene: TRBJ1-5; D gene: TRBD1; V gene: TRBV5-1; clone size: few
CDR3 DNA: TGTGCCAGCAGTACGGAACAGGGGGCTGGCACTGAAGCTTTCTTT; CDR3 protein: CASSTEQGAGTEAFF; J gene: TRBJ1-1; D gene: TRBD1; V gene: TRBV2; clone size: once
CDR3 DNA: TGTGCCAGCAGCTTACTGGCGAGCGGCTACACCTTC; CDR3 protein: CASSLLASGYTF; J gene: TRBJ1-2; D gene: NA; V gene: TRBV13; clone size: NA
CDR3 DNA: TGTGCCAGCAGTGAATATGAACAGCCTAACTATGGCTACACCTTC; CDR3 protein: CASSEYEQPNYGYTF; J gene: TRBJ1-2; D gene: NA; V gene: TRBV25-1; clone size: NA
CDR3 DNA: TGCGCCAGCAGCTTGGGAACAGGGATCTCCTACAATGAGCAGTTCTTC; CDR3 protein: CASSLGTGISYNEQFF; J gene: TRBJ2-1; D gene: NA; V gene: TRBV5-1; clone size: NA
CDR3 DNA: TGTGCCAGCAGCCAGACAGGGGACCTCTATGGCTACACCTTC; CDR3 protein: CASSQTGDLYGYTF; J gene: TRBJ1-2; D gene: TRBD1; V gene: TRBV5-4; clone size: NA
CDR3 DNA: TGTGCCAGCAGCTCACGACAGGGGCCAAACGAGCAGTACTTC; CDR3 protein: CASSSRQGPNEQYF; J gene: TRBJ2-7; D gene: TRBD1; V gene: TRBV7-2; clone size: few
CDR3 DNA: TGTGCCAGTAGTATAGATCTTGCGGTGGGACGGCGGCGGTTCTTC; CDR3 protein: CASSIDLAVGRRRFF; J gene: TRBJ2-1; D gene: NA; V gene: TRBV19; clone size: NA
CDR3 DNA: TGTGCCAGCAGCCGACAGGGAGGGGACTATGGCTACACCTTC; CDR3 protein: CASSRQGGDYGYTF; J gene: TRBJ1-2; D gene: TRBD1; V gene: TRBV2; clone size: NA
CDR3 DNA: TGTGCCAGCTGCCGACAGAACACCGGGGAGCTGTTTTTT; CDR3 protein: CASCRQNTGELFF; J gene: TRBJ2-2; D gene: NA; V gene: TRBV28; clone size: few
CDR3 DNA: TGTGCCAGCAGCCAAGAGCAACGGGCCGGGAACACTGAAGCTTTCTTT; CDR3 protein: CASSQEQRAGNTEAFF; J gene: TRBJ1-1; D gene: NA; V gene: TRBV4-2; clone size: few
CDR3 DNA: TGTGCCCAACCAGGGGCTGGGGCCAACGTCCTGACTTTC; CDR3 protein: CAQPGAGANVLTF; J gene: TRBJ2-6; D gene: NA; V gene: TRBV30; clone size: few
CDR3 DNA: TGTGCCAGCAGCGTCTCCGAGACCCAGTACTTC; CDR3 protein: CASSVSETQYF; J gene: TRBJ2-5; D gene: NA; V gene: TRBV9; clone size: NA
CDR3 DNA: TGCAGTGCCTCAACAAACACTGAAGCTTTCTTT; CDR3 protein: CSASTNTEAFF; J gene: TRBJ1-1; D gene: NA; V gene: TRBV20-1; clone size: NA
CDR3 DNA: TGCGCCAGCAGCTTGGACGGGACAGGGGGCGCCCAGCATTTT; CDR3 protein: CASSLDGTGGAQHF; J gene: TRBJ1-5; D gene: TRBD1; V gene: TRBV5-1; clone size: NA